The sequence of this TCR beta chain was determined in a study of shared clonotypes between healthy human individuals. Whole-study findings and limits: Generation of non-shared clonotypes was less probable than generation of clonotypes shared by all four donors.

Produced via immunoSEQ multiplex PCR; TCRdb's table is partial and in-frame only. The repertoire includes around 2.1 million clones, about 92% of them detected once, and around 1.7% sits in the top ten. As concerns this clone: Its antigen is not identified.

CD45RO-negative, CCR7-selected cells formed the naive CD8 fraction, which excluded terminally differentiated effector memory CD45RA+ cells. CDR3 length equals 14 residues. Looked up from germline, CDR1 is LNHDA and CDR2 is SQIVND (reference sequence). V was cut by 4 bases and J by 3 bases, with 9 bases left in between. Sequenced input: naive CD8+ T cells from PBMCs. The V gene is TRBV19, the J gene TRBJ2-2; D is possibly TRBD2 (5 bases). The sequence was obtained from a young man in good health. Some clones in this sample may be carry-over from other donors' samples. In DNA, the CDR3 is TGTGCCAGTAGTAAGCGGACCTACACCGGGGAGCTGTTTTTT. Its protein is CASSKRTYTGELFF.